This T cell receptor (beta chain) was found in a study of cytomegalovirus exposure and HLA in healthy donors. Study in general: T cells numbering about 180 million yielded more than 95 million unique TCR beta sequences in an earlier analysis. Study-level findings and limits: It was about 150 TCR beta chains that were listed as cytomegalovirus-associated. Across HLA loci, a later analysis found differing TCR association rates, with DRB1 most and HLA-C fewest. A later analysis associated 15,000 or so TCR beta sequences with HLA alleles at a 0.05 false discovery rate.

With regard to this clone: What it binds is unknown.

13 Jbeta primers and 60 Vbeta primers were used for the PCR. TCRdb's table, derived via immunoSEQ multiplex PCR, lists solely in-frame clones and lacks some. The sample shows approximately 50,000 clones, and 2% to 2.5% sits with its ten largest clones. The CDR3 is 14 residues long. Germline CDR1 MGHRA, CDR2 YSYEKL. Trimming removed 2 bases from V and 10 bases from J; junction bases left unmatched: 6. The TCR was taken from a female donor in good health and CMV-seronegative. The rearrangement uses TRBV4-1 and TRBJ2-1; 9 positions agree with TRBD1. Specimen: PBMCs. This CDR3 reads CASSQRTGVWEQFF. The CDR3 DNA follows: TGCGCCAGCAGCCAACGGACAGGGGTGTGGGAGCAGTTCTTC.